This entry concerns a single T cell receptor beta chain. The antigen is unknown. These data belong to a study of CD8 T cell repertoires and HIV-1 epitope variants. The assay was immunoSEQ multiplex PCR, and TCRdb's table has in-frame clones only and misses some. The data show some 2,000 clones, 69% seen once. The specimen sequenced was cultured CD8+ T cells derived from PBMCs. The source of this sequence is a male donor with HIV.

The CDR3 nucleotides read TGTGCCAGCTCGTGGAGGGTGATCTCTGGAAACACCATATATTTT. Translated: CASSWRVISGNTIYF. V is TRBV28 and J is TRBJ1-3; D call uncertain. The germline V gene has CDR1 MDHEN and CDR2 SYDVKM. V lost 8 bases and J lost 0, with 14 bases in between. The CDR3 is made up of 15 amino acids.